This T cell receptor (beta chain) was observed in a study of blood T cell repertoires in COVID-19. For the study at large: From the United States, Italy and Spain came samples of acute and convalescent COVID-19.

The repertoire was sequenced with immunoSEQ multiplex PCR; TCRdb's copy has only in-frame clones and lacks some. The repertoire has about 150,000 clones, around 80% of them found once; the top ten carry roughly 8.9%. The V gene's germline CDR1 is WNHNN and CDR2 SYGVQD (reference sequence). The CDR3 has 13 residues. The V gene lost 0 bases and the J gene lost 14 bases, with 11 bases spanning the gap. The receptor's source is a woman in her forties or fifties with acute or convalescent COVID-19. This chain links TRBV10-1 with TRBJ1-6; D ambiguous. The sample consisted of peripheral blood. The CDR3 spells CASSESVESSLHF. The CDR3, as DNA: TGCGCCAGCAGTGAGTCCGTGGAGTCGTCCCTCCACTTT.